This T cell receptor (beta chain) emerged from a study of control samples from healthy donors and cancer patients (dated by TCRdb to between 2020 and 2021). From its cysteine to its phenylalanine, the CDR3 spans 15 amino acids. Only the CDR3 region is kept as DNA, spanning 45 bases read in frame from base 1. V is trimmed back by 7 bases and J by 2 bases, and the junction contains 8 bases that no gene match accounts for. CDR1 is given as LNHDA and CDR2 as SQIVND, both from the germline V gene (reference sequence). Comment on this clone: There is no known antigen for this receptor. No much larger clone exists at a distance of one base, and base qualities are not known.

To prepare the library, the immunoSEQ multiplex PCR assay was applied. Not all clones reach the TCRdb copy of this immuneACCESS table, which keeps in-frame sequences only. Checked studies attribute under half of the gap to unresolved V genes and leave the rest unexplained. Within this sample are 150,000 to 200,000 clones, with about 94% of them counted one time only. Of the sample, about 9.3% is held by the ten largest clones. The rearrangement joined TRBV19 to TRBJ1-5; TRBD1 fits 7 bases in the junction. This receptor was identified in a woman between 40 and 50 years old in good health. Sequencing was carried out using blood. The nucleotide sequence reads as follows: TGTGCCAGTACCCACCTCGACAGGGGCAATCAGCCCCAGCATTTT. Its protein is CASTHLDRGNQPQHF.